These T cell receptor beta chains were read from a single sample in a study of T-cell reconstitution after alpha-beta-depleted transplantation in children. TCRdb processed the PCR reads anew with MiXCR; each CDR3 protein has one entry. Among about 300,000 distinct CDR3 sequences listed, around 10% were seen once. The material was PBMCs, obtained before TCRalphabeta/CD19-depleted stem cell transplant. These receptors were taken from a boy younger than two with acute myeloid leukemia, due to receive a stem cell transplant. CDR3s include the opening cysteine and the closing phenylalanine or tryptophan. Each record gives: D gene, V gene, J gene, CDR3 protein. D genes are given only for firm matches.

d_call: TRBD2
v_call: TRBV28
j_call: TRBJ2-3
cdr3_aa: CASMVVNKRGGTDTQYF

d_call: TRBD1
v_call: TRBV7-8
j_call: TRBJ2-2
cdr3_aa: CASSLAPGQGDTGELFF

d_call: TRBD1
v_call: TRBV18
j_call: TRBJ2-1
cdr3_aa: CASSLGQVNEQFF

d_call: .
v_call: TRBV12-3/TRBV12-4
j_call: TRBJ2-4
cdr3_aa: CASTPSTGPVSIQYF

d_call: TRBD1
v_call: TRBV19
j_call: TRBJ2-6
cdr3_aa: CAVRDSVFSGANVLTF

d_call: TRBD2
v_call: TRBV11-3
j_call: TRBJ2-1
cdr3_aa: CASSWTSGITSGNEQFF

d_call: .
v_call: TRBV12-5
j_call: TRBJ1-3
cdr3_aa: CASGLVPQVGLGNTIYF

d_call: .
v_call: TRBV28
j_call: TRBJ2-3
cdr3_aa: CASSSQESTDTQYF

d_call: .
v_call: TRBV7-9
j_call: TRBJ2-3
cdr3_aa: CASSLSRDTDTQYF

d_call: TRBD2
v_call: TRBV11-2
j_call: TRBJ2-1
cdr3_aa: CASSLSGTGNEQFF

d_call: .
v_call: TRBV30
j_call: TRBJ2-5
cdr3_aa: CAWSGGHQETQYF

d_call: .
v_call: TRBV27
j_call: TRBJ2-3
cdr3_aa: CASSLSGWHTDTQYF

d_call: TRBD2
v_call: TRBV20-1
j_call: TRBJ2-7
cdr3_aa: CSASPGTSGVEQYF

d_call: TRBD2
v_call: TRBV14
j_call: TRBJ2-1
cdr3_aa: CASSQEILAGVEQFF

d_call: TRBD1
v_call: TRBV5-8
j_call: TRBJ2-3
cdr3_aa: CASSSDTGTVSTFSTDTQYF

d_call: TRBD2
v_call: TRBV5-1
j_call: TRBJ2-1
cdr3_aa: CASSFSGGPYYNEQFF